The clone carrying this T cell receptor (beta chain) was observed once. This CDR3 is built from 16 residues. Germline V lookup: CDR1 MNHEY, CDR2 SMNVEV (reference sequence). V lost 2 bases and J lost 1, with 14 bases in between. The data were taken from a study of cytomegalovirus exposure and HLA in healthy donors. PCR used 60 Vbeta primers and 13 Jbeta primers. The table came from immunoSEQ multiplex PCR; TCRdb's copy has only in-frame clones and leaves some out. The sample shows about 140,000 clones, roughly 76% of them seen only once. V and J are TRBV27 and TRBJ1-2; D is unresolved. Source material: PBMCs. The clonotype comes from a female donor in good health and CMV-seronegative. CDR3 DNA sequence: TGTGCCAGCAGTTTAAAGAGGGAGGGCCTTAACTATGGCTACACCTTC. Protein product: CASSLKREGLNYGYTF.